The clone carrying this T cell receptor (beta chain) has more than one count but fewer than ten. The V and J ends lost 5 bases and 5 bases respectively, with 9 bases between them. The germline V gene encodes CDR1 SQVTM and CDR2 ANQGSEA. The CDR3 is 11 residues long. TCRdb re-called the 5' RACE reads through MiXCR, storing one row per CDR3 protein. The table has fewer than 650,000 distinct CDR3 sequences, around 16% seen once. The sample is drawn from a study of T-cell memory formation after mild COVID-19. This receptor was identified in an adult woman who had mild COVID-19 (a few samples of this study predate the infection). Cell type and time point are not known. Sequencing was done on a sample of PBMCs or a T cell subset sorted from them (not recorded which). The rearrangement uses TRBV29-1 and TRBJ1-1, with D maybe TRBD1 (6 bases). CDR3 nucleotide sequence: TGCAGCGTTCCTCAGGGGACTGAAGCTTTCTTT. Residues: CSVPQGTEAFF.